This paragraph covers one T cell receptor (beta chain) sequence. The CDR3 is 15 amino acids. CDR1 and CDR2 (germline): MNHEY, SMNVEV (reference sequence). Unmatched junction bases numbered 5, after V lost 4 bases and J lost 8 bases. The entry originates in a study of blood T cell repertoires in COVID-19. Overall study context: The samples span acute and convalescent COVID-19 from the United States, Italy and Spain. Nucleic acid was either cDNA or gDNA, and it came from T cells, B-cell-depleted T cells, or PBMCs.

How the authors handled the data: Using reference gene primer amplification, nucleated cell counts were estimated. Assay: immunoSEQ multiplex PCR; the TCRdb copy retains only in-frame clones and omits some. V and J calls and clone size are those listed in that table; D and trimming were worked out from the DNA. The sample lists nearly 200,000 clones; over 75% were seen once. Sequenced: peripheral blood. This TCR derives from a woman aged 40 to 49 who had recovered from COVID-19. The rearrangement joins TRBV27 to TRBJ1-6, with 10 bases aligning to TRBD1. The CDR3 is CASSSDRGRDSPLHF. The CDR3 region has the DNA TGTGCCAGCAGTTCCGACAGGGGGCGTGATTCACCCCTCCACTTT.